These T cell receptor beta chains were read from a single sample in a study of blood T cell repertoires in COVID-19. Assay: immunoSEQ multiplex PCR; the TCRdb copy retains only in-frame clones and omits some. In the table there are approximately 210,000 clones, approximately 83% of which are singletons. Sequencing was performed on peripheral blood. The origin of the receptors is a woman aged 40 to 50 with active or convalescent COVID-19. Both conserved end residues are part of each CDR3. D genes are given only for firm matches. Not all rows give a size; the values are once, few, many and, for expanded clones, a class.

D gene	clone size	J gene	V gene	CDR3 protein	CDR3 DNA
-	-	TRBJ2-1	TRBV10-1	CASSTGTLNEQFF	TGCGCCAGCAGTACGGGGACTCTCAATGAGCAGTTCTTC
-	-	TRBJ2-3	TRBV19	CASRQGSTDTQYF	TGTGCCAGTCGTCAGGGTAGCACAGATACGCAGTATTTT
TRBD1	-	TRBJ1-2	TRBV28	CASSYNWDSNYGYTF	TGTGCCAGCAGTTACAACTGGGACAGTAACTATGGCTACACCTTC
TRBD1	-	TRBJ2-2	TRBV18	CASSPPETGISGELFF	TGTGCCAGCTCACCACCGGAGACAGGGATCAGCGGGGAGCTGTTTTTT
TRBD2	-	TRBJ2-3	TRBV10-3	CAITESGGTDTQYF	TGTGCCATCACTGAGAGCGGGGGCACAGATACGCAGTATTTT
TRBD2	-	TRBJ2-3	TRBV5-4	CASSHRVAGGTDTQYF	TGTGCCAGCAGCCACCGGGTAGCGGGGGGCACAGATACGCAGTATTTT
-	-	TRBJ1-1	TRBV5-4	CASSLGGDEAFF	TGTGCCAGCAGCTTAGGGGGGGATGAAGCTTTCTTT
TRBD1	-	TRBJ1-2	TRBV19	CASSIQGANYGYTF	TGTGCCAGTAGTATTCAGGGGGCTAACTATGGCTACACCTTC
-	-	TRBJ2-2	TRBV11-2	CASSISLGELFF	TGTGCCAGCAGCATATCCCTAGGCGAGCTGTTTTTT
TRBD1	few	TRBJ1-2	TRBV19	CASSIEDRGGGYTF	TGTGCCAGTAGTATAGAGGACAGGGGCGGAGGCTACACCTTC
TRBD2	-	TRBJ2-1	TRBV2	CASGTTLNNEQFF	TGTGCCAGCGGGACTACATTGAACAATGAGCAGTTCTTC
-	few	TRBJ1-4	TRBV11-2	CASSLWGDDEKLFF	TGTGCCAGCAGCTTATGGGGGGATGATGAAAAACTGTTTTTT
TRBD1	-	TRBJ1-1	TRBV29-1	CSLYRGGNTEAFF	TGCAGCCTATACAGGGGAGGGAACACTGAAGCTTTCTTT
TRBD1	-	TRBJ1-1	TRBV7-6	CASSLAGQANTEAFF	TGTGCCAGCAGCTTAGCGGGACAGGCTAACACTGAAGCTTTCTTT
-	few	TRBJ2-6	TRBV5-1	CASSLAASGASSGANVLTF	TGCGCCAGCAGCTTGGCTGCGTCAGGGGCCAGCTCTGGGGCCAACGTCCTGACTTTC
-	-	TRBJ2-5	TRBV10-3	CAISDPTGLEETQYF	TGTGCCATCAGTGACCCGACAGGTCTCGAAGAGACCCAGTACTTC
-	-	TRBJ1-6	TRBV6-5	CASSYGMGGGSSPLHF	TGTGCCAGCAGTTACGGAATGGGGGGTGGGTCTTCACCCCTCCACTTT
TRBD2	-	TRBJ2-1	TRBV7-2	CASSFSRSAGGFSEQFF	TGTGCCAGCAGCTTCAGTCGATCCGCGGGGGGCTTTAGTGAGCAGTTCTTC
TRBD1	-	TRBJ2-7	TRBV18	CASSPGTGAYEQYF	TGTGCCAGCTCACCAGGGACAGGGGCCTACGAGCAGTACTTC
TRBD2	-	TRBJ2-5	TRBV4-1	CASSQDLGSLAEETQYF	TGCGCCAGCAGCCAAGATCTAGGAAGTCTAGCGGAAGAGACCCAGTACTTC
TRBD1	-	TRBJ1-2	TRBV10-3	CAISPTVTGENGYTF	TGTGCCATCAGCCCCACCGTGACAGGGGAAAATGGCTACACCTTC
-	-	TRBJ1-5	TRBV28	CASLVDSHNQPQHF	TGTGCCAGCCTCGTAGACAGCCACAATCAGCCCCAGCATTTT
TRBD1	-	TRBJ1-5	TRBV19	CASSTTGGDQPQHF	TGTGCCAGTAGTACAACAGGGGGCGATCAGCCCCAGCATTTT
-	-	TRBJ1-5	TRBV6-1	CASSEQFLVNSNQPQHF	TGTGCCAGCAGTGAACAGTTTTTGGTTAATAGCAATCAGCCCCAGCATTTT
TRBD1	-	TRBJ2-2	TRBV7-3	CASSAGDRGHSGELFF	TGTGCCAGCAGCGCCGGGGACAGGGGGCATTCCGGGGAGCTGTTTTTT
-	-	TRBJ1-3	TRBV29-1	CSGESGNTIYF	TGCAGCGGGGAGTCTGGAAACACCATATATTTT
-	-	TRBJ2-2	TRBV19	CASSWSGQGTGELFF	TGTGCCAGTAGTTGGAGTGGGCAGGGCACCGGGGAGCTGTTTTTT
-	-	TRBJ1-2	TRBV7-9	CASSLEPEYGYTF	TGTGCCAGCAGCTTAGAGCCCGAATATGGCTACACCTTC
-	few	TRBJ1-6	TRBV5-1	CASSLKGANSPLHF	TGCGCCAGCAGCTTGAAAGGGGCCAATTCACCCCTCCACTTT
TRBD1	-	TRBJ1-3	TRBV19	CASSPARDSSGNTIYF	TGTGCCAGTAGTCCAGCCCGGGACAGCTCTGGAAACACCATATATTTT
TRBD2	once	TRBJ2-3	TRBV2	CASSTHMGGGRIPDTQYF	TGTGCCAGCAGCACTCATATGGGGGGCGGGAGGATTCCAGATACGCAGTATTTT
-	-	TRBJ2-1	TRBV20-1	CSARDRRGSYNEQFF	TGCAGTGCTCGTGACAGGCGGGGGTCCTACAATGAGCAGTTCTTC
TRBD1	once	TRBJ2-2	TRBV24-1	CATSDLGRGRTGELFF	TGTGCCACCAGTGATTTGGGCAGGGGGCGTACCGGGGAGCTGTTTTTT
-	-	TRBJ2-1	TRBV5-5	CASSLSGTSYNEQFF	TGTGCCAGCAGCTTGTCGGGTACGTCCTACAATGAGCAGTTCTTC
-	-	TRBJ1-3	TRBV28	CASSLLRTDSGNTIYF	TGTGCCAGCAGTTTACTCCGGACAGACTCTGGAAACACCATATATTTT
TRBD1	few	TRBJ1-4	TRBV5-4	CASSLDARDREPHINEKLFF	TGTGCCAGCAGCTTGGATGCCCGGGACAGGGAACCCCATATAAATGAAAAACTGTTTTTT
TRBD2	-	TRBJ2-1	TRBV6-5	CASSPLAADEQFF	TGTGCCAGCAGTCCACTAGCGGCGGATGAGCAGTTCTTC
TRBD1	once	TRBJ2-7	TRBV7-9	CASSLDVGQGLVEQYF	TGTGCCAGCAGCTTAGATGTAGGACAGGGACTCGTAGAGCAGTACTTC
-	-	TRBJ1-2	TRBV24-1	CATSDGPNYGYTF	TGTGCCACCAGTGATGGGCCTAACTATGGCTACACCTTC
TRBD2	-	TRBJ2-3	TRBV6-2/TRBV6-3	CASSYRLAGGQDTQYF	TGTGCCAGCAGTTACAGACTAGCGGGGGGGCAGGATACGCAGTATTTT
TRBD2	-	TRBJ2-3	TRBV7-2	CASSLFSGRTDTQYF	TGTGCCAGCAGCTTATTTAGCGGGAGAACAGATACGCAGTATTTT
-	-	TRBJ1-1	TRBV9	CASSVSQNTEAFF	TGTGCCAGCAGCGTAAGCCAGAACACTGAAGCTTTCTTT